Reported below is one T cell receptor beta chain. The antigen it binds to is not known. Base qualities were left out, and no much larger clone turns up one base away. At one collaborating source in Seattle, patients were enrolled during active infection and were followed longitudinally through the course of disease. Collaborating institutions collected whole blood in K2EDTA tubes following their own protocols. For TCRbeta analysis, collaborators shipped samples in one of three forms: frozen whole blood, isolated PBMCs, or DNA extracted from either of those sample types. The data derive from a study of blood T cell repertoires in COVID-19 (dated by TCRdb to the early 2020s). About the investigation overall: Samples from collaborators originated in the United States, Italy and Spain and spanned both the acute and convalescent phases of COVID-19. The dataset comprised deeply sampled blood TCRbeta repertoires from subjects exposed to, actively infected with, or recovered from COVID-19. The sample metadata nearly always contained a de-identified subject ID, COVID-19 status, age in years and sex. Where available, HLA class I and class II types were taken from metadata supplied by the sample provider and were not determined by assay-based typing. The prospective study material was composed of cDNA or gDNA derived from T cells, B-cell-depleted T cells, or PBMCs. The repertoires were released in a freely available public database meant as a resource for research on the immune response to SARS-CoV-2. Samples came from the ongoing ImmuneRACE study (first 160 participants) plus 1,254 subjects from 6 global collaborators.

From a lookup of the germline V gene (reference sequence), CDR1 and CDR2 are SGHNT and YYREEE. Relative to germline, V is missing 0 bases and J is missing 2 bases, with 7 bases of the junction outside any gene match. The CDR3 holds 16 amino acids from the cysteine to the phenylalanine. CDR3 DNA only is kept here, 48 bases in frame from base 1. The immunoSEQ Assay, a bias-controlled multiplex PCR, was used to amplify TCRbeta CDR3 regions from genomic DNA. As for how the authors treated the data: Within the assay, amplification of reference gene primers was used to estimate how many nucleated cells each sample contained. To quantify the absolute abundance of each unique TCRbeta CDR3 rearrangement, sequence reads were collapsed and filtered. Productive Simpson clonality was computed per sample as the square root of Simpson's diversity index over productive rearrangements. This is the immuneACCESS table as TCRdb keeps it, with only in-frame sequences that have V and J called. A part of the clones is gone; compared with another copy, unresolved V genes explain less than half, and the rest is unexplained. V, J and clone size are taken as reported in that table, and D and trimming were inferred from the DNA itself. Across this sample there are 190,000 or so clones, with about 93% seen only once. The ten largest make up approximately 0.8% of the sample.

Findings and caveats that apply to the study as a whole: How much clinical and demographic metadata was included differed by source and by participant, and the metadata was provided uncurated.

The V and J genes are TRBV5-4 and TRBJ2-5, with 7 bases aligning to TRBD2. This TCR was recovered from a man aged 25-45 years with COVID-19, enrolled during active disease. The specimen was peripheral blood. The nucleotide sequence reads TGTGCCAGCAGCTTGGTCGGGGGGAGGGAACAAGAGACCCAGTACTTC. Its translation is CASSLVGGREQETQYF.